Listed below are T cell receptor beta chains from one sample, sequenced in a study of tumor-infiltrating lymphocytes in primary liver carcinoma. Via MiXCR, TCRdb re-called the multiplex PCR reads, giving one row per CDR3 protein. Altogether roughly 100,000 distinct CDR3 sequences are present, about three quarters being singletons, with the ten largest covering around 8.8%. The specimen was liver tumor tissue from sampling region 5. Receptors were obtained from an older woman with primary liver carcinoma and hepatitis B virus infection. CDR3s include the opening cysteine and the closing phenylalanine or tryptophan. The order of the fields is CDR3 DNA, CDR3 protein, J gene, V gene, clone size, D gene. D genes are given only for firm matches. Size is stated for part of the rows, as once, few or many counts, or as a class when the clone is expanded.

TGCAGCGTAAAGCAGGGGTTTAACACTGAAGCTTTCTTT	CSVKQGFNTEAFF	TRBJ1-1	TRBV29-1	-	-
TGTGCCAGCAGCCCCCTTCCCAGACAGGATGGTACCGGGGAGCTGTTTTTT	CASSPLPRQDGTGELFF	TRBJ2-2	TRBV11-2	-	-
TGTGCCAGCAGCCGGGACAGGGGGCTCGAAGATACGCAGTATTTT	CASSRDRGLEDTQYF	TRBJ2-3	TRBV7-9	-	TRBD1
TGTGCCAGCAGCTTGGCGGGGACTAGCTGGAGTCGGCTCAGCGATATGCAGTATTTT	CASSLAGTSWSRLSDMQYF	TRBJ2-3	TRBV5-4	-	TRBD2
TGTGCCAGCAGCCGACTAGCGGGAGTGTCTGAGGCCAACATCCTGACTTTC	CASSRLAGVSEANILTF	TRBJ2-6	TRBV6-5	-	TRBD2
TGCAGCGTCCCCCCCGGGGACAGGGCGGGTGGCTACACCTTC	CSVPPGDRAGGYTF	TRBJ1-2	TRBV29-1	many	TRBD1
TGTGCCATCAATGACAGAGGCCAGGGAGGTTCTAGTCGGTACGAGCAGTACTTT	CAINDRGQGGSSRYEQYF	TRBJ2-7	TRBV10-3	-	-
TGTACCAGCAGCGGTGGACAGGGGAACACTGAAGCTTTCTTT	CTSSGGQGNTEAFF	TRBJ1-1	TRBV28	once	TRBD1
TGTGCTAGCGGTTCGCTGCGGGAGGGGGCTAGGAGTTTGACCGGGGAGCTGTTTTTT	CASGSLREGARSLTGELFF	TRBJ2-2	TRBV12-5	-	TRBD2
TGTCCCAGCAGCCCCGGACTAGGCCCTTCTGGAAGGACCCAGTACTTC	CPSSPGLGPSGRTQYF	TRBJ2-5	TRBV11-3	-	TRBD2
TGTGCCAGCAGTTACGGTCCGGGGCGCGGTCAAAAACTGTTTTTT	CASSYGPGRGQKLFF	TRBJ1-4	TRBV6-2/TRBV6-3	many	-
TGCAGCGTTCGAGGGACCGGAGAAAAACTGCTTTTC	CSVRGTGEKLLF	TRBJ1-4	TRBV29-1	once	-
TGCAGCGTCGAAGGGACTAGTCGGACCGGGAAGCTGTTTTTT	CSVEGTSRTGKLFF	TRBJ2-2	TRBV29-1	-	TRBD2
TGCGCCAGCATGCAGAGCCAGACTGGGGCCAACGTCCTGACATTC	CASMQSQTGANVLTF	TRBJ2-6	TRBV10-2	-	-
TGTGGCAGCAGCCCCTACGCAATAGGGCTAGCGGCCCAAAGCACAAATACGCAGTATTTT	CGSSPYAIGLAAQSTNTQYF	TRBJ2-3	TRBV11-2	-	TRBD2
TGTGCCAGCAGCTGGGGAAGGCAGGGGGCGGCACATACGCAGTATTTT	CASSWGRQGAAHTQYF	TRBJ2-3	TRBV11-2	-	TRBD1
TGTGCCAGCAACAGCTACAGGACAGGGGTCGAGCAGTACTTC	CASNSYRTGVEQYF	TRBJ2-7	TRBV7-9	-	TRBD1
TGCGCCAGCAGCCCCGGGTTGAGGCTAGCGGGAGCCGGGGAGCTGTTTTTT	CASSPGLRLAGAGELFF	TRBJ2-2	TRBV5-1	few	TRBD2
TGTGCCAGCAGCCCAGCGGGGACGCCTAATGAAAAACTGTTTTTT	CASSPAGTPNEKLFF	TRBJ1-4	TRBV7-9	-	-
TGTGCCAGCAGTTCACCTGGGACAGATCAAGGGACCCAGTACTTC	CASSSPGTDQGTQYF	TRBJ2-5	TRBV28	-	TRBD1
TGTGCCAGCAGCCAGGACATATTGAACACTGAAGCTTTCTTT	CASSQDILNTEAFF	TRBJ1-1	TRBV11-1	few	-
TGTGCCAGCAGCCCCAATTTGGGTGCTAGCGGGAGTCTTGTGACCCAGTACTTC	CASSPNLGASGSLVTQYF	TRBJ2-5	TRBV7-9	-	TRBD2
TGTGCCAGCAGCTGGGGCGGGACCCAGACCTACGAGCAGTACTTC	CASSWGGTQTYEQYF	TRBJ2-7	TRBV11-1	once	-
TGTGCCAGCAGTTTAAGTTCTCGGATAGTTGAAGCTTTCTTT	CASSLSSRIVEAFF	TRBJ1-1	TRBV28	-	-
TGTGCCTGGTCCCTCGGGGCAGGGGCCAATGAACAGTTCTTC	CAWSLGAGANEQFF	TRBJ2-1	TRBV30	-	-
TGTGCCAACAGTTACCCAGACAGGGGGGACCAGCCCCACCATTTT	CANSYPDRGDQPHHF	TRBJ1-5	TRBV6-6	-	TRBD1
TGTGCCAGCAGTGCAGCAGGGACCACGAACACCGAAGCTTTCTTT	CASSAAGTTNTEAFF	TRBJ1-1	TRBV11-3	-	-
TGCGGCGCCTGGACAGGGGGCAGGTACGAGCAGTATTTC	CGAWTGGRYEQYF	TRBJ2-7	TRBV29-1	once	TRBD1
TGTGCCAGCAGCCGAATTCGAACAGGAGTAGACGAAACCCAGTACTTC	CASSRIRTGVDETQYF	TRBJ2-5	TRBV6-6	-	-
TGCAGTGTTGACCTGGGAGGTAGGGGAGATGAGCAGTTCTTC	CSVDLGGRGDEQFF	TRBJ2-1	TRBV29-1	-	-
TGCGCCAGCAGCAAGGGACCGGCGGACACTGAAGCTTTCTTT	CASSKGPADTEAFF	TRBJ1-1	TRBV5-1	-	-
TGTGCCAGCAGATTAGGTCAGGGGATTGCAGATACGCAGTATTTT	CASRLGQGIADTQYF	TRBJ2-3	TRBV7-9	few	-
TGTGCCAGCAGCTGGGGGACAGACCTCTGGGGGCAGTACTTC	CASSWGTDLWGQYF	TRBJ2-7	TRBV5-6	few	TRBD1
TGCAGCGTTGAAGGGGAGACAGGGGCACAAGAGACCCAGTACTTC	CSVEGETGAQETQYF	TRBJ2-5	TRBV29-1	many	TRBD1
TGTGCCAACAGCGTTCGGGGGTTGGGAGATACACAGTATTTT	CANSVRGLGDTQYF	TRBJ2-3	TRBV9	-	-
TGCGCCAGCAGCCTTAGCGGGAGGGCCGGGGCAGATACGCAGTATTTT	CASSLSGRAGADTQYF	TRBJ2-3	TRBV4-1	many	TRBD2
TGTGCCAGCAGTTACCTCAACAGGGGGGGTGAGCAGTTCTTC	CASSYLNRGGEQFF	TRBJ2-1	TRBV28	few	-
TGCATATCGGCTAGCGGGGACTCCTACAATGAGCAGTTCTTC	CISASGDSYNEQFF	TRBJ2-1	TRBV5-1	once	TRBD2
TGTGCCAGCCATAATATCTACGAGCAGTACTTC	CASHNIYEQYF	TRBJ2-7	TRBV28	-	-
TGTGCCAGCAGTGCCCGCGGGACACTACCTTCCTACGAGCTGTACTTC	CASSARGTLPSYELYF	TRBJ2-7	TRBV11-3	-	-
TGCGCCAGCAACTCGGACGCGTGGAACACCGGGGAGCTGTTTTTT	CASNSDAWNTGELFF	TRBJ2-2	TRBV5-1	few	-
TGTGCCAGTGGGTCGGAAGAGAGGACCAGCGCAGATACGCAGTATTTT	CASGSEERTSADTQYF	TRBJ2-3	TRBV5-6	-	-
TGTGCCAGCAGCTTGGTGGGGTCCCTCACCGGGGAGCTGTTTTTT	CASSLVGSLTGELFF	TRBJ2-2	TRBV11-2	-	-
TGTGCCAGCAGTTTCTCGGTGTGGGGGGCCCACAGTAGCAATGAGCAGTTCTTC	CASSFSVWGAHSSNEQFF	TRBJ2-1	TRBV12-3/TRBV12-4	many	-
TGTGCCAGCAGCTTGACAGACATCGGGGAGCAGTACTTC	CASSLTDIGEQYF	TRBJ2-7	TRBV28	-	-
TGTGCCAGCGGGGGAGAGACCCAGTACTTC	CASGGETQYF	TRBJ2-5	TRBV7-9	many	-
TGCGCCAGCAGCCATAGAATTCTAGCAGGGATCGGTCAGCCCCAGCATTTT	CASSHRILAGIGQPQHF	TRBJ1-5	TRBV4-1	-	-
TGTGCCAGCAGTTACGGGAGGGACGAAAAACTGTTTTTT	CASSYGRDEKLFF	TRBJ1-4	TRBV6-6	many	-